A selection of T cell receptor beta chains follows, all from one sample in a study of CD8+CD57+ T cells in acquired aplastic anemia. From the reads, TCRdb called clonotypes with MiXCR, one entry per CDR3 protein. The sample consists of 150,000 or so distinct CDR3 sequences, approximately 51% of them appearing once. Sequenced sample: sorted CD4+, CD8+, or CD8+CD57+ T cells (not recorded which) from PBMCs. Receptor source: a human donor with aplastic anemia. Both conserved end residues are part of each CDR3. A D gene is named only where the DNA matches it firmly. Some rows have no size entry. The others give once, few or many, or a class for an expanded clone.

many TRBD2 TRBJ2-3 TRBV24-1 CATSDSGLAGTTDTQYF TGTGCCACCAGTGACTCGGGACTAGCGGGAACCACAGATACGCAGTATTTT
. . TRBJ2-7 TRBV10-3 CAISAGLSGSYEQYF TGTGCCATCAGTGCCGGACTCAGCGGGTCCTACGAGCAGTACTTC
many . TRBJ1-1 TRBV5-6 CASSSTGSLTEAFF TGTGCCAGCAGCTCCACAGGGAGTTTAACTGAAGCTTTCTTT
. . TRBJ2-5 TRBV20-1 CSARDGQDYETQYF TGCAGTGCTAGAGATGGACAGGACTATGAGACCCAGTACTTC
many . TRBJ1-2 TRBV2 CASSLPTSGRSYGYTF TGTGCCAGCAGTCTACCTACCTCAGGCAGATCATATGGCTACACCTTC
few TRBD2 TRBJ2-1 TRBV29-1 CSVGSAGGKEQFF TGCAGCGTAGGCTCGGCGGGGGGAAAGGAGCAGTTCTTC
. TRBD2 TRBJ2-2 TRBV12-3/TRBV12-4 CASSTRTSGRLTGELFF TGTGCCAGCAGTACCCGGACTAGCGGGAGATTAACCGGGGAGCTGTTTTTT
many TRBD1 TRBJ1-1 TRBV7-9 CASSRDRDLNTEAFF TGTGCCAGCAGCCGGGACAGGGACCTGAACACTGAAGCTTTCTTT
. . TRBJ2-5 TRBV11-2 CASSPSGLNRETQYF TGTGCCAGCAGCCCCAGCGGACTAAATAGGGAGACCCAGTACTTC
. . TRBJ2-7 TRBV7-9 CASSPNEQYF TGTGCCAGCAGCCCTAACGAGCAGTACTTC
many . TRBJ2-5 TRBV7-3 CASSPKRSGGGQETQYF TGTGCCAGCAGCCCAAAAAGGTCCGGAGGGGGCCAAGAGACCCAGTACTTC
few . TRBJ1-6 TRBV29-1 CSVTTGPVNSPLHF TGCAGCGTTACTACGGGGCCAGTTAATTCACCCCTCCACTTT
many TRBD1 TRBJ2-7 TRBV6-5 CASSYTNDRVEYEQYF TGTGCCAGCAGTTACACCAATGACAGGGTCGAATACGAGCAGTACTTC
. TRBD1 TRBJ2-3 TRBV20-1 CSARGTGGIAGQSDTQYF TGCAGTGCTAGGGGGACAGGGGGGATAGCGGGACAGTCAGATACGCAGTATTTT
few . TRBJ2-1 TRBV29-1 CSVEVDVNEQFF TGCAGCGTTGAAGTAGATGTCAATGAGCAGTTCTTC
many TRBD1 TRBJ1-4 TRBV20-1 CSARRVTGTEKLFF TGCAGTGCTAGAAGGGTGACAGGGACAGAAAAACTGTTTTTT
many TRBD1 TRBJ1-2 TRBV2 CASAPDRSDYGYTF TGTGCCAGCGCCCCGGACAGGTCCGACTATGGCTACACCTTC
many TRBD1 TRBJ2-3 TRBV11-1 CASSLIQGVRAAITDTQYF TGTGCCAGCAGCTTAATACAGGGGGTTAGGGCTGCTATCACAGATACGCAGTATTTT
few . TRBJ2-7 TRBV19 CASSIVPKGAGIYEQYF TGTGCCAGTAGTATCGTCCCGAAGGGGGCGGGGATATACGAGCAGTACTTC
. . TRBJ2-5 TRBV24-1 CATSDLLGNQETQYF TGTGCCACCAGTGATTTGTTAGGGAACCAAGAGACCCAGTACTTC
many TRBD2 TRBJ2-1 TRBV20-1 CSALLAGGINEQFF TGCAGTGCTCTTCTAGCGGGAGGAATAAATGAGCAGTTCTTC
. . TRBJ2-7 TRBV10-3 CAISSGRAIHEQYF TGTGCCATCAGTTCGGGACGCGCTATTCACGAGCAGTACTTC
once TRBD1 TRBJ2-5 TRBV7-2 CASSSSGRTGKETQYF TGTGCCAGCAGCTCCTCAGGACGGACAGGGAAAGAGACCCAGTACTTC
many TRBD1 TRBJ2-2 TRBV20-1 CSANIPGQGGFTGELFF TGCAGTGCTAACATCCCGGGACAGGGTGGGTTCACCGGGGAGCTGTTTTTT
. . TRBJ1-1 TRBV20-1 CSASGSGFMNTEAFF TGCAGTGCCAGCGGGTCGGGGTTCATGAACACTGAAGCTTTCTTT
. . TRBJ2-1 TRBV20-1 CSASGGSPYNEQFF TGCAGTGCTAGTGGGGGGTCCCCCTACAATGAGCAGTTCTTC
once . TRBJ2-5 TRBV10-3 CARKDGETQYF TGTGCCAGGAAGGACGGAGAGACCCAGTACTTC
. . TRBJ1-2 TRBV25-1 CASGPWGSYGYTF TGTGCCAGCGGACCCTGGGGCTCCTATGGCTACACCTTC
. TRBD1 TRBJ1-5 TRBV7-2 CASSLVQGGYQPQHF TGTGCCAGCAGCTTGGTACAGGGGGGCTATCAGCCCCAGCATTTT
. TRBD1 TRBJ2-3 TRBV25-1 CASSLWGPGQGIDTQYF TGTGCCAGCAGTTTGTGGGGGCCGGGACAGGGGATAGATACGCAGTATTTT
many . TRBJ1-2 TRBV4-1 CASSQPTVLYDYTF TGCGCCAGCAGCCAGCCAACGGTCCTTTATGACTACACCTTC
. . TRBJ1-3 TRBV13 CASSPLDRHPGNTIYF TGTGCCAGCAGCCCGCTTGACAGGCATCCTGGAAACACCATATATTTT
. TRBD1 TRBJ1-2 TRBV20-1 CSARDRRDREGYGYTF TGCAGTGCTAGAGATCGAAGAGACAGGGAGGGATATGGCTACACCTTC
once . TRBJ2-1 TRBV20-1 CSASSSLGHEQFF TGCAGTGCTAGCTCTAGCCTGGGACATGAGCAGTTCTTC
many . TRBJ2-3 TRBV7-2 CASSSHRDTQYF TGTGCCAGCAGCTCTCACAGGGATACGCAGTATTTT
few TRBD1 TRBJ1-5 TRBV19 CATAGTGGQPQHF TGTGCCACCGCCGGGACAGGGGGCCAGCCCCAGCATTTT
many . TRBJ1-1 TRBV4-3 CASSHQGNTEAFF TGCGCCAGCAGCCATCAGGGGAACACTGAAGCTTTCTTT
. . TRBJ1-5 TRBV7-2 CASSPDQRTFQPQYF TGTGCCAGCAGCCCCGACCAAAGGACCTTTCAGCCCCAGTATTTC
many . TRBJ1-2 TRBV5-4 CASSNDNNYGYTF TGTGCCAGCAGCAACGACAATAACTATGGCTACACCTTC
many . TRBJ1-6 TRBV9 CASSPRGKRDSPLHF TGTGCCAGCAGCCCACGAGGGAAGCGGGATTCACCCCTCCACTTT
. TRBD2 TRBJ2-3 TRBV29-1 CSGGGGKEQYF TGCAGCGGCGGGGGGGGAAAGGAGCAGTATTTT
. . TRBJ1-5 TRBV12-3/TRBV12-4 CASSPSPQGLYSNQPQHF TGTGCCAGCAGTCCATCACCACAGGGACTGTATAGCAATCAGCCCCAGCATTTT
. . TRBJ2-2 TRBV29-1 CSVEDGELFF TGCAGCGTTGAAGATGGGGAGCTGTTTTTT
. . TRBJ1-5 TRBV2 CASSVFQSNQPQHF TGTGCCAGCAGTGTCTTCCAAAGCAATCAGCCCCAGCATTTT